This TCR beta chain was documented in a study of chemoradiotherapy in HPV16-positive cancers. Sequencing was performed with immunoSEQ multiplex PCR; in TCRdb, only in-frame clones are kept and a portion is missing. Among 12,000 or so clones listed, 77% were seen once. Germline V gene lookup returns CDR1 SGDLS and CDR2 YYNGEE. The CDR3 totals 19 residues. Losses at the gene ends were 0 bases for V and 2 bases for J; bases not matched to a gene: 9. The TCR comes from a human donor with HPV-associated anogenital cancer. The sample here was taken from a patient who underwent chemoradiotherapy. J is TRBJ2-2 and V is TRBV9, with 11 positions matching TRBD2. CDR3 DNA: TGTGCCAGCAGCGTAGTTTTGGCCGGACTAGCGGGTAACACCGGGGAGCTGTTTTTT. It translates to CASSVVLAGLAGNTGELFF.